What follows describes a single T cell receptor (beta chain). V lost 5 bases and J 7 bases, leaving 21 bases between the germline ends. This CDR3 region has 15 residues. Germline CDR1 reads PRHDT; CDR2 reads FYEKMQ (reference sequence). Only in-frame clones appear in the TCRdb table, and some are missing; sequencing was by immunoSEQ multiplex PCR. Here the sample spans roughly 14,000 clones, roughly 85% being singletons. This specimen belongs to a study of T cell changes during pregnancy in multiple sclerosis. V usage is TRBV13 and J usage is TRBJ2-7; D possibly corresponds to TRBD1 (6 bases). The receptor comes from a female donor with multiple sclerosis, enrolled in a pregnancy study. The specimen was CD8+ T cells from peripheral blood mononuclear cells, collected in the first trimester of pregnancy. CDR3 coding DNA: TGTGCCAGCAGCCACCGGGACACTGGAGTGGTGGAGCAGTACTTC. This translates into CASSHRDTGVVEQYF.